The rows below give T cell receptor beta chains drawn from one sample of a study of cytomegalovirus exposure and HLA in healthy donors. Clones were sequenced by immunoSEQ multiplex PCR, and TCRdb holds only the in-frame ones, with some missing. The sample holds over 150,000 clones, roughly two thirds seen once. The specimen was PBMCs. These receptor sequences come from a woman aged 30 to 39 in good health and CMV-seronegative. The CDR3 runs from the conserved cysteine through the conserved F or W.

j_call v_call cdr3_aa
TRBJ1-2 TRBV6-5 CASSAMRAAGYTF
TRBJ1-5 TRBV19 CASSRDRDNNQPQHF
TRBJ1-5 TRBV5-6 CASSLAYSNQPQHF
TRBJ2-7 TRBV18 CASSPSAWSYEQYF
TRBJ2-1 TRBV7-7 CASSLLAGGASYNEQFF
TRBJ2-5 TRBV6-4 CASSSSGGPGETQYF
TRBJ2-2 TRBV2 CASAWGGDTGELFF
TRBJ2-3 TRBV7-9 CASSDAGLSYDTQYF
TRBJ1-5 TRBV10-2 CASSGEVNQPQHF
TRBJ1-5 TRBV30 CAWSNQFPNQPQHF
TRBJ1-5 TRBV28 CASRRAARPQHF
TRBJ2-7 TRBV6-1 CASSSGTGRYEQYF
TRBJ1-4 TRBV18 CASSPGPRSGEKLFF
TRBJ2-1 TRBV4-1 CASSQGGLAGVEQFF
TRBJ2-5 TRBV2 CASNKPGETQYF
TRBJ1-5 TRBV28 CASMGRGHQPQHF
TRBJ1-5 TRBV9 CASSPGTAFNQPQHF
TRBJ2-3 TRBV4-1 CASSQVEGADTQYF
TRBJ1-5 TRBV19 CASHQKGDSNQPQHF
TRBJ1-2 TRBV7-9 CASSLSGQGASGYTF
TRBJ1-2 TRBV25-1 CASSNRQNGYTF
TRBJ2-1 TRBV29-1 CSVEDGVAGVLRGEQFF
TRBJ2-5 TRBV4-2 CASSAEANQETQYF
TRBJ2-1 TRBV6-1 CASSEQGDEQFF
TRBJ2-1 TRBV7-3 CASSPQGISYNEQFF
TRBJ1-5 TRBV30 CAWAPGQGLQPQHF
TRBJ2-7 TRBV4-2 CASSQGLEQYF
TRBJ1-1 TRBV28 CASSLRGGTEAFF
TRBJ1-1 TRBV6-1 CASSEHGENSEAFF
TRBJ2-1 TRBV7-9 CASSPLLSGRANEQFF
TRBJ2-1 TRBV4-3 CASSPTRGASYNEQFF
TRBJ2-1 TRBV7-2 CASSTSGSKYNEQFF
TRBJ1-1 TRBV5-1 CASSLGHGWGAGTEAFF
TRBJ2-3 TRBV7-3 CASSLIKDTQYF
TRBJ2-2 TRBV27 CASREFSGRPGELFF
TRBJ2-2 TRBV5-1 CASSLPGGNTGELFF
TRBJ2-1 TRBV7-3 CASSFGTSGGYNEQFF
TRBJ1-4 TRBV6-4 CASGRDGYNEKLFF
TRBJ2-3 TRBV28 CASSLLGREETDTQYF
TRBJ2-5 TRBV7-2 CASSSNPEVQETQYF
TRBJ2-7 TRBV9 CASSVDSGSFGYEQYF
TRBJ1-2 TRBV27 CASSPPTGSGYTF